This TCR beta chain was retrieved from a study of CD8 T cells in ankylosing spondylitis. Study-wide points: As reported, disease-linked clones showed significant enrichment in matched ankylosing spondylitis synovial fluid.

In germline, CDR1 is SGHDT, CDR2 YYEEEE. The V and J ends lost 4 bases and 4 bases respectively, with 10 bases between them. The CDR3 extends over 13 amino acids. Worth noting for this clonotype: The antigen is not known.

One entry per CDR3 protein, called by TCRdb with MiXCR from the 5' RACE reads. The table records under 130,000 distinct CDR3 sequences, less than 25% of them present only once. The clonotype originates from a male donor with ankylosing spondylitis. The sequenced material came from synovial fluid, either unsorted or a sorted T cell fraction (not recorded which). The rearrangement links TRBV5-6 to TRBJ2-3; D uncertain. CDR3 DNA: TGTGCCAGCAGCCATCCGTCGGCAGATACGCAGTATTTT. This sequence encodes CASSHPSADTQYF.